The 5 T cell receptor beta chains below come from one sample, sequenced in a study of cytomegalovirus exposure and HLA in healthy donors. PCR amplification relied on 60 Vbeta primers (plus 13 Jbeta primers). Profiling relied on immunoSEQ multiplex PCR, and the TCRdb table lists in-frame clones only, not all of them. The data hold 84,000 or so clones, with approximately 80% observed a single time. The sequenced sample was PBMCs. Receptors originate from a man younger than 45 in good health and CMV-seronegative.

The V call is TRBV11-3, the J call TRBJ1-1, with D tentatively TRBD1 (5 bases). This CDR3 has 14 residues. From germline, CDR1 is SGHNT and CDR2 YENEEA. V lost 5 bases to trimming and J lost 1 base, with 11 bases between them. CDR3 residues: CASSPLTGNTEAFF. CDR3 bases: TGTGCCAGCAGCCCCCTAACAGGGAACACTGAAGCTTTCTTT.

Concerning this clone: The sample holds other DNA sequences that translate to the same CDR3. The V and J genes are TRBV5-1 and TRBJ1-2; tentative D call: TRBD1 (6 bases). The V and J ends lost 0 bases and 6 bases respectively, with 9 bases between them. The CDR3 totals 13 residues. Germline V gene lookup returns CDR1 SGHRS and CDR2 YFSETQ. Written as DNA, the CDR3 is TGCGCCAGCAGCTTGGGGCAGGGGAATGGCTACACCTTC. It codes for CASSLGQGNGYTF.

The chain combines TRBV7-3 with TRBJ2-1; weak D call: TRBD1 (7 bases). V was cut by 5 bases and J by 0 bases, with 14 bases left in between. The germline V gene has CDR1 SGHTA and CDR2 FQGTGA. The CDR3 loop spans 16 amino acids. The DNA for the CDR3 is TGTGCCAGCAGCAGAGGGGGCGGGGACTCCTACAATGAGCAGTTCTTC. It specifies CASSRGGGDSYNEQFF.

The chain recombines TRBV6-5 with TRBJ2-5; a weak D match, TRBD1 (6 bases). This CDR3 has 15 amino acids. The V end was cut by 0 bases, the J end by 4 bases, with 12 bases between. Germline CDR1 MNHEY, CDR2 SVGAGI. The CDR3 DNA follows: TGTGCCAGCAGTTACTCGTTGTCAGGGGCAGAGACCCAGTACTTC. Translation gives CASSYSLSGAETQYF.

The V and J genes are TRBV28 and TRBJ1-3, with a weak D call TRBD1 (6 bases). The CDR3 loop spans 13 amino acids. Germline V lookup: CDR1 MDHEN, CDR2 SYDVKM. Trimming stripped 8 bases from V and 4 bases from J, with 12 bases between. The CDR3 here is CASGQGRGNTIYF. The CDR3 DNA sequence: TGTGCCAGCGGCCAGGGGAGAGGAAACACCATATATTTT.